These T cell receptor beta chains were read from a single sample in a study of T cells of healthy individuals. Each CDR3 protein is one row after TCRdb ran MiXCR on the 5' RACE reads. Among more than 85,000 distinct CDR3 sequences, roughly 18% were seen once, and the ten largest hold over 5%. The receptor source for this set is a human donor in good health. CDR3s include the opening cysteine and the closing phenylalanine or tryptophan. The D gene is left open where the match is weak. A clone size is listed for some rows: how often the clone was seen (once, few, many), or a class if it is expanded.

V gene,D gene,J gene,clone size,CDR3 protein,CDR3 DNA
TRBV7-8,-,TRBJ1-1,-,CASSGEVPEAFF,TGTGCCAGCTCCGGGGAGGTCCCTGAAGCTTTCTTT
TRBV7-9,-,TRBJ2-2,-,CASSLVRGPAGELFF,TGTGCCAGCAGCTTAGTCCGGGGGCCCGCCGGGGAGCTGTTTTTT
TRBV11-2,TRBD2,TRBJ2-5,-,CASSFGGGETQYF,TGTGCCAGCAGCTTCGGGGGGGGAGAGACCCAGTACTTC
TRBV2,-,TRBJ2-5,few,CASSMRETQYF,TGTGCCAGCAGCATGAGAGAGACCCAGTACTTC
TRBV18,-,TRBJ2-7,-,CASSPQGQRSYEQYF,TGTGCCAGCTCACCCCAGGGGCAGAGGTCCTACGAGCAGTACTTC
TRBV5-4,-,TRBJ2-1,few,CASSLGRGLYNEQFF,TGTGCCAGCAGCTTGGGACGGGGCCTGTACAATGAGCAGTTCTTC
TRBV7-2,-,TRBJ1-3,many,CASSSGAMAGNTIYF,TGTGCCAGCAGCTCCGGGGCGATGGCAGGAAACACCATATATTTT
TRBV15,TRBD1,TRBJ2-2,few,CATGTGVNTGELFF,TGTGCCACTGGGACAGGGGTGAACACCGGGGAGCTGTTTTTT
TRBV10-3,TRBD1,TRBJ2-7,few,CAITLGQGGSYEQYF,TGTGCCATCACCCTCGGACAGGGGGGCTCCTACGAGCAGTACTTC
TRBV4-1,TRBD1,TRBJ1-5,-,CASSQPGQGRNQPQHF,TGCGCCAGCAGCCAACCGGGACAGGGGCGCAATCAGCCCCAGCATTTT
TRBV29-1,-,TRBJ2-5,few,CSVVHSQETQYF,TGCAGCGTTGTCCACAGCCAAGAGACCCAGTACTTC
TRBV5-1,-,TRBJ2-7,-,CASSLAESSDEQYF,TGCGCCAGCAGCTTGGCCGAGTCTAGCGACGAGCAGTACTTC
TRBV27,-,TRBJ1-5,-,CASSLNGQPQHF,TGTGCCAGCAGCCTGAACGGACAGCCCCAGCATTTT
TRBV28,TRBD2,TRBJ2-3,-,CASSLLAGTTDTQYF,TGTGCCAGCAGTCTTTTAGCGGGTACCACAGATACGCAGTATTTT
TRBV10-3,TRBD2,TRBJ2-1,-,CAISGGEGYNEQFF,TGTGCCATCAGCGGGGGGGAGGGCTACAATGAGCAGTTCTTC
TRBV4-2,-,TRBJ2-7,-,CASSQVGDSSYEQYF,TGTGCCAGCAGCCAAGTAGGCGACAGCTCCTACGAGCAGTACTTC
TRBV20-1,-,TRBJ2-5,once,CSARDGGAPQETQYF,TGCAGTGCTAGAGATGGGGGGGCGCCCCAAGAGACCCAGTACTTC
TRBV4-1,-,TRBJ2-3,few,CASSHLGTRPADTQYF,TGCGCCAGCAGCCACCTGGGTACGAGGCCGGCAGATACGCAGTATTTT
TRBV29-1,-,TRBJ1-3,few,CSVEAPAGDTIYF,TGCAGCGTTGAGGCGCCCGCCGGGGACACCATATATTTT
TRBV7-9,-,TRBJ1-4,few,CASSFRRRGATNEKLFF,TGTGCCAGCAGCTTCCGGCGTCGGGGCGCCACTAATGAAAAACTGTTTTTT
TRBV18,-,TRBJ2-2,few,CASSPPNTGELFF,TGTGCCAGCTCACCACCCAACACCGGGGAGCTGTTTTTT
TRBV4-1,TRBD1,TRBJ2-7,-,CASSQDAQGASEQYF,TGCGCCAGCAGCCAAGACGCCCAGGGGGCTAGCGAGCAGTACTTC
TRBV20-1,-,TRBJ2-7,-,CSAPHGVPPYEQYF,TGCAGTGCTCCGCACGGGGTTCCACCCTACGAGCAGTACTTC
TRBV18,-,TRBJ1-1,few,CASSPRVPLTQDTEAFF,TGTGCCAGCTCACCCCGGGTTCCCCTCACCCAGGACACTGAAGCTTTCTTT
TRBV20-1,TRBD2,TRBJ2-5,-,CSARTSGPQETQYF,TGCAGTGCTCGGACTAGCGGACCCCAAGAGACCCAGTACTTC
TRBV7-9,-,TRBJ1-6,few,CASGPNNSPLHF,TGTGCCAGCGGCCCTAATAATTCACCCCTCCACTTT
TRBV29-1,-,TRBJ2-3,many,CSVEEKGTDTQYF,TGCAGCGTTGAGGAAAAGGGGACAGATACGCAGTATTTT
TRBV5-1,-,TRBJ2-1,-,CASSPLTVTGVGNEQFF,TGCGCCAGCAGCCCGCTGACTGTAACGGGAGTTGGCAATGAGCAGTTCTTC
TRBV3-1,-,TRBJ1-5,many,CASSQALQLNQPQHF,TGTGCCAGCAGCCAAGCGCTACAGCTTAATCAGCCCCAGCATTTT
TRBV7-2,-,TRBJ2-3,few,CASSSKTGFGTDTQYF,TGTGCCAGCAGCTCAAAGACAGGATTTGGCACAGATACGCAGTATTTT
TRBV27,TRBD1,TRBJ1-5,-,CASSYGQGGAPQHF,TGTGCCAGCAGTTACGGACAGGGAGGAGCGCCCCAGCATTTT
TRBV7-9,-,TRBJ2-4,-,CATSRDPKNIQYF,TGTGCCACCTCCCGGGACCCCAAAAACATTCAGTACTTC
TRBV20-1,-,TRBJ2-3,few,CSEGGGSTDTQYF,TGCAGTGAGGGCGGCGGGAGCACAGATACGCAGTATTTT
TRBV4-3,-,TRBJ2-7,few,CASSQEAPSYEQYF,TGCGCCAGCAGCCAAGAAGCCCCCTCCTACGAGCAGTACTTC
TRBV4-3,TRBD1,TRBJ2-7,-,CASSQYRGSYEQYF,TGCGCCAGCAGCCAATACAGGGGATCCTACGAGCAGTACTTC
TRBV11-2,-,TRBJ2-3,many,CASSARDDTDTQYF,TGTGCCAGCAGCGCCCGAGACGACACAGATACGCAGTATTTT
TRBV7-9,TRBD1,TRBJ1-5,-,CASSSDRGGNQPQHF,TGTGCCAGCAGCTCCGACAGGGGGGGCAATCAGCCCCAGCATTTT
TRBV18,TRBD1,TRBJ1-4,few,CASSPGQGWIEKLFF,TGTGCCAGCTCACCAGGACAGGGTTGGATTGAAAAACTGTTTTTT
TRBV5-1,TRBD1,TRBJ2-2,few,CASSLNPDRVNTGELFF,TGCGCCAGCAGCTTGAACCCCGACAGGGTTAACACCGGGGAGCTGTTTTTT
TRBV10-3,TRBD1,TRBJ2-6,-,CAISARPGQGLSGANVLTF,TGTGCCATCAGTGCTCGTCCGGGACAGGGGCTCTCTGGGGCCAACGTCCTGACTTTC
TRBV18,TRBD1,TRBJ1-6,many,CASSRRDRGDSPLHF,TGTGCCAGCTCACGGAGGGACAGGGGAGATTCACCCCTCCACTTT
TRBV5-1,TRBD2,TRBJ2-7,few,CASSDPSGSYEQYF,TGCGCCAGCAGTGATCCTAGCGGGAGTTACGAGCAGTACTTC
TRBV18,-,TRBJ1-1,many,CASSPSVNTEAFF,TGTGCCAGCTCACCCTCAGTCAACACTGAAGCTTTCTTT
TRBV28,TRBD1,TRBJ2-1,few,CASSPPAGGLNEQFF,TGTGCCAGCAGCCCTCCGGCAGGGGGCTTGAATGAGCAGTTCTTC
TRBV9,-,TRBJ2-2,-,CASSVAPAGQMNTGELFF,TGTGCCAGCAGCGTAGCTCCGGCCGGACAGATGAACACCGGGGAGCTGTTTTTT
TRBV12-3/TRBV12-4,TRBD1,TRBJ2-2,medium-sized,CASRPDRAELFF,TGTGCCAGCAGGCCAGACAGGGCTGAGCTGTTTTTT
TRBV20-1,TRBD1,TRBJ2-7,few,CSAPRQGNEQYF,TGCAGTGCCCCCCGACAGGGGAACGAGCAGTACTTC